These 15 T cell receptor beta chains share one sample of origin, sequenced in a study of T cell responses to AZD1222 COVID-19 vaccine. Libraries were prepared by immunoSEQ multiplex PCR; TCRdb keeps only in-frame clonotypes and omits some of them. Among over 50,000 clones listed, less than 90% were seen once. This specimen consisted of peripheral blood, obtained on day 0 of AZD1222 vaccination. The receptors stem from an adult in good health.

The chain carries TRBV5-1 and TRBJ2-5; 9 bases map to TRBD1. The CDR3 runs 15 residues. The trim removed 1 base at V and 4 bases at J, leaving 5 bases unmatched. CDR1 and CDR2 from the germline V gene are SGHRS and YFSETQ. CDR3 in amino acids: CASSLNRQGGETQYF. The CDR3 DNA follows: TGCGCCAGCAGCTTGAATCGACAGGGGGGAGAGACCCAGTACTTC.

In DNA, the CDR3 is TGTGCCAGCAGCTTAGACCTAGCGGGGGATTATACCTACAATGAGCAGTTCTTC. Translating it yields CASSLDLAGDYTYNEQFF. The rearrangement uses TRBV7-9 and TRBJ2-1; 10 bases map to TRBD2. V shed 1 base and J 2 bases; nucleotides not matched to a gene: 8. Germline V gene lookup returns CDR1 SEHNR and CDR2 FQNEAQ (reference sequence). The CDR3 is 18 amino acids.

This chain connects TRBV6-5 to TRBJ1-2; weak D call: TRBD1 (6 bases). The germline CDR1 and CDR2 sequences are MNHEY and SVGAGI. The CDR3 consists of 15 residues. V lost 6 bases to trimming and J lost 2 bases, with 16 bases between them. The CDR3 DNA follows: TGTGCCAGCAGACCCCTGGGACAAGCAAACTATGGCTACACCTTC. Its protein product is CASRPLGQANYGYTF.

For the CDR3, the DNA is TGTGCCAGCAGCCCCCTACAGGGCTCGAACACCGGGGAGCTGTTTTTT. Encoded protein: CASSPLQGSNTGELFF. The genes are TRBV7-9 and TRBJ2-2, with D possibly TRBD1 on 6 matching bases. The CDR3 runs 16 residues. Trimming left V 5 bases short and J 0 bases short, with 13 bases between. In germline, CDR1 is SEHNR, CDR2 FQNEAQ (reference sequence).

This rearrangement joins TRBV19 to TRBJ1-5; TRBD1 might be the D (6 bases). The V end lost 10 bases, the J end lost 7 bases, and 17 bases lay between the germline ends. Germline V CDR1 and CDR2: LNHDA, SQIVND (reference sequence). This CDR3 spans 13 amino acids. Here the CDR3 DNA reads TGTGCCACTCGACAGGTCCTCGGGCAGCCCCAGCATTTT. It encodes CATRQVLGQPQHF.

The chain is built from TRBV6-5 and TRBJ1-2, with unresolved D. V was pared by 3 bases and J by 7 bases, with 9 bases between. Germline CDR1 and CDR2: MNHEY and SVGAGI. There are 12 residues in the CDR3. In DNA form, the CDR3 reads TGTGCCAGCAGTTATTATGGCCGTGGCTACACCTTC. Translation gives CASSYYGRGYTF.

In nucleotides, the CDR3 is TGTGCCAGCAGTTTATGGGGGGCGTCTGCCTACGAGCAGTACTTC. Translated, it gives CASSLWGASAYEQYF. The chain links TRBV27 to TRBJ2-7, with D perhaps given as TRBD1 or TRBD2 (6 bases each). Trimming removed 1 base from V and 2 bases from J, with 12 bases in between. This CDR3 has 15 amino acids. From germline, CDR1 is MNHEY and CDR2 SMNVEV (reference sequence).

The chain uses TRBV11-3 and TRBJ1-1, with no clear D. The CDR3 spans 13 residues. The V end was cut by 3 bases, the J end by 3 bases, with 8 bases between. Germline CDR1 and CDR2: SGHNT and YENEEA. Written as DNA, the CDR3 is TGTGCCAGCAGCTTTGAGGAAGACACTGAAGCTTTCTTT. It specifies CASSFEEDTEAFF.

The chain employs TRBV6-5 and TRBJ1-2; weak D call: TRBD1 (5 bases). The V end lost 2 bases, the J end lost 0 bases, and 10 bases lay between the germline ends. Germline assignment: CDR1 MNHEY and CDR2 SVGAGI. The CDR3 loop spans 15 amino acids. The CDR3 region is CASSYQGTSNYGYTF. CDR3 DNA: TGTGCCAGCAGTTACCAGGGTACCTCTAACTATGGCTACACCTTC.

The gene calls are TRBV23-1 and TRBJ1-6; D uncertain. TRBV23-1 is filed as an ORF, its function uncertain. V dropped 1 base and J dropped 13 bases, with 14 bases sitting between them. The CDR3 runs to 14 residues. CDR3: CASSQFSRSGPLHF. CDR3 nucleotide sequence: TGCGCCAGCAGTCAATTTTCTAGGAGTGGCCCCCTCCACTTT.

This rearrangement joins TRBV14 to TRBJ2-1; D possibly corresponds to TRBD1 (6 bases). This CDR3 comprises 13 residues. The germline CDR1 and CDR2 sequences are SGHDN and FVKESK. V was clipped by 2 bases and J by 9 bases, with 11 bases between them. CDR3 protein: CASSQQQGSEQFF. As DNA, the CDR3 is TGTGCCAGCAGCCAACAACAGGGTTCTGAGCAGTTCTTC.

The chain combines TRBV11-2 with TRBJ2-1; D uncertain. This CDR3 is built from 15 residues. V was clipped by 0 bases and J by 7 bases, with 13 bases between them. CDR1 is SGHAT, CDR2 FQNNGV, per germline. This chain's CDR3 is CASSLEPYDGNEQFF. The CDR3 DNA follows: TGTGCCAGCAGCTTAGAGCCGTACGATGGGAATGAGCAGTTCTTC.

Details on this clone: One junction end disagrees with the germline gene, perhaps due to a read error. The chain uses TRBV7-2 and TRBJ2-1; 11 nucleotides line up with TRBD2. From germline, CDR1 is SGHTA and CDR2 FQGNSA. CDR3 length: 15 residues. The chain's CDR3 is CASSLAGGLYNEQFF. CDR3 in DNA: TGTGCCAGCAGTTTAGCGGGGGGGTTATACAATGAGCAGTTCTTC.

The sample holds a few counts of this clone. This chain links TRBV11-1 with TRBJ1-2; D is unclear. This CDR3 contains 14 residues. V was shortened by 5 bases and J by 4 bases, with 14 bases between the two germline ends. CDR1 and CDR2 from the germline V gene are SGHAT and FQDESV (reference sequence). CDR3 DNA sequence: TGTGCCAGCAGCCCCCGGGAGGGCCGCTATGGCTACACCTTC. It codes for CASSPREGRYGYTF.

The chain carries TRBV6-5 and TRBJ2-1; 7 bases map to TRBD1. J lost 6 bases, V lost 5 bases, and 10 bases had no gene match. The germline V gene has CDR1 MNHEY and CDR2 SVGAGI. The CDR3 length is 15 residues. CDR3 loop: CASSRPTGTSNEQFF. The CDR3 region has the DNA TGTGCCAGCAGTAGACCGACAGGGACGAGCAATGAGCAGTTCTTC.